The T cell receptor (beta chain) described here comes from a study of beta chain features in type 1 diabetes. Points on this clone: What it recognizes is unknown.

Donors underwent one heparinised blood draw, around 100 mL on average. Every isolated RNA sample was fully reverse transcribed, so sequencing captured expressed TCRB transcripts. TCRdb keeps only in-frame clones here, not all; method: immunoSEQ multiplex PCR. This table holds about 700,000 clones, around 15% found once. Overall study findings and caveats: TCRB CDR3s were moderately but significantly shorter in Type 1 diabetes patients in all four CD4+ subsets.

Germline V lookup: CDR1 SGHNT, CDR2 YYREEE (reference sequence). This CDR3 is 15 amino acids long. Trimming took 1 base from V and 0 from J, leaving 9 bases between them. This sequence originates from a man aged 18 to 35 with type 1 diabetes. J is TRBJ2-3 and V is TRBV5-4; D call uncertain. Input material: naive CD4+ T cells from blood. The CDR3 region is CASSLRASSTDTQYF. The CDR3 region has the DNA TGTGCCAGCAGCTTGCGGGCTTCTAGCACAGATACGCAGTATTTT. The variable domain in full, with the rest retrieved from reference TRBV5-4 and TRBJ2-3, is ETGVTQSPTHLIKTRGQQVTLRCSSQSGHNTVSWYQQALGQGPQFIFQYYREEENGRGNFPPRFSGLQFPNYSSELNVNALELDDSALYLCASSLRASSTDTQYFGPGTRLTVL.